This T cell receptor (beta chain) was observed in a study of beta chain features in type 1 diabetes (dated by TCRdb to 2017 to 2018). In terms of the full investigation: Mean age, gender distribution, total cell number and subset yield were not different between patients and healthy donors. The study compared the TCRB repertoires of sorted circulating CD4+ T cell subsets in recently diagnosed type 1 diabetes patients with those in matched healthy donors. Across all samples, 107,917,701 sorted cells were examined, and cell number per subset correlated strongly with RNA yield. Whereas all 28 donors provided naive and central memory subsets, regulatory and stem cell-like memory subsets were isolated from just 8 patients and roughly 8 healthy donors.

Remarks on this clone: What antigen it recognizes has not been identified. No much larger clone exists at a distance of one base, and base qualities are not known.

For CDR1 and CDR2, the germline V gene (reference sequence) lists DFQATT and SNEGSKA. V loses 7 bases of germline sequence and J loses 1 base, and the interval between the two ends is 6 bases. Reading from cysteine to phenylalanine, the CDR3 counts 11 amino acids. The only DNA kept is the CDR3, 33 bases in frame from the first base. Each donor gave one peripheral blood draw, approximately 0.11 L on average, collected into heparinised tubes. Using a panel that included CD45RO, CCR7, CD25, CD127, CD95 and CD27, naive, central memory, regulatory and stem cell-like memory CD4+ T cells were sorted on a BD FACSAria II. Every sorted population had a purity above 95%. PBMCs were isolated right away by Lymphoprep density gradient centrifugation and were stained directly, without culture. Samples were stained and sorted in pairs, with one healthy donor and one patient per experiment, so that batch effects were minimized.

Study-level results and caveats: Because small numbers of individuals were included in the HLA sub-analyses, any influence of HLA type on TCRB rearrangement was left unresolved. A moderate but significant shortening of TCRB CDR3 length was observed in type 1 diabetes patients in all four CD4+ subsets. Naive, central memory and regulatory TCRB repertoires appeared more similar among patients than among healthy donors. Shorter templates might have been favored by PCR, but patient and control samples were amplified and corrected together, so both groups would have been affected equally by any skew. Because cDNA was sequenced instead of genomic DNA, highly expressing activated cells could be over-represented, though the groups showed no difference in activation or CD3 levels. Fewer insertions and more nucleotide deletions at VDJ recombination sites were observed in patients with type 1 diabetes, implying thymic rearrangement abnormalities.

The entire isolated RNA was reverse transcribed using the High Capacity cDNA Reverse Transcription Kit, and thus expressed TCRB transcripts were sequenced. Naive, central memory and regulatory T cell samples underwent deep immunoSEQ sequencing, averaging about 3.57 million total reads per sample. Sorted cells were lysed in RLT buffer and RNA was extracted with DNase-treated RNeasy Micro or Mini kits, depending on cell number. Each cell subset was processed on its own to prevent cross-contamination, while patient and healthy donor samples were processed together. The immunoSEQ multiplex PCR was used to amplify TCRB sequences from cDNA, yielding 87-bp fragments that span the CDR3 region. The amplicons were sequenced using the Illumina HiSeq platform. On the authors' methods: PCR bias was corrected computationally using synthetic template baselines, and reads within Hamming distance 2 were collapsed, with unmergeable singletons discarded. By aligning reads against IMGT, V, D and J genes, CDR3 length, and insertions or deletions at six rearrangement sites were assigned. Within each subset, clonotype counts were normalized to sorted cell number, and only after that were true diversity and Gini coefficients computed with the tcR R package. The overlap coefficient, calculated on TCRB nucleotide sequences, was used to quantify repertoire sharing. Out-of-frame TCRB sequences from naive cells were analyzed as a proxy for the pre-selection repertoire. In its TCRdb copy, this immuneACCESS table keeps in-frame sequences only and misses some clones. Where compared with another copy, unresolved V genes explain less than half of these, and the others have no known cause. The DNA gave D and trimming, while V, J and clone size come from that table. This sample holds over 600,000 clones; around 11% were observed only once. The ten most abundant clones make up roughly 0.12% of the sample.

The receptor was isolated from a man under 40 with type 1 diabetes. Sequences were obtained from naive CD4+ T cells from blood. The cell subset or site tag for this specimen amounts to: true naive CD4+ T cells. The V gene is TRBV20-1 and the J gene is TRBJ2-3; the D segment cannot be called with confidence. The DNA is as follows: TGCAGTGGGTCGGGCACAGATACGCAGTATTTT. Its protein is CSGSGTDTQYF.